This T cell receptor beta chain originates from a study of a mutant IDH1 vaccine in newly diagnosed glioma (dated by TCRdb to the early 2020s). With respect to the entire study: Patients were given eight vaccinations, in weeks 1, 3, 5, 7, 11, 15, 19 and 23, which matched visits V03 through V10. Vaccination was initiated 4-6 weeks after radiotherapy alone, or concurrently with temozolomide cycles in the chemotherapy-containing groups. Before enrollment, most patients had been given radiochemotherapy with temozolomide as standard therapy, while the rest had received either radiotherapy alone or temozolomide alone. Six visits were used for peripheral blood collection: V03 (baseline), V05, V07, V10, V12 and V13. The approximately 33 treated patients were roughly 62% male and roughly 40% female, with a mean age of roughly 42 years. Longitudinal TCRB deep sequencing was done for 25 treated patients, wherever samples were available for exploratory analyses.

Sample time point, as interpreted from the label and publication: week 23, last vaccination. Each vaccine dose, consisting of 300 ug of a 20-mer mutant IDH1 peptide in Montanide, was administered subcutaneously with topical imiquimod. Donors had newly diagnosed WHO grade 3 or 4 IDH1-mutant astrocytomas with loss of nuclear ATRX. The samples were drawn from NOA16, a multicentre, single-arm, open-label phase I trial in Germany that tested a mutant IDH1 peptide vaccine in humans for the first time. The DNeasy Blood and Tissue Kit was used to extract genomic DNA from EDTA blood for TCRB sequencing. The germline V gene sets CDR1 to SGHTA and CDR2 to FQGNSA. Germline trimming: 5 bases from V, 5 bases from J; junction bases outside gene matches: 9. Its CDR3 holds 16 amino acids, cysteine through phenylalanine. The CDR3 DNA has 48 bases and is translated from base 1. The research as a whole found: PBMC samples for TCRB deep sequencing were selected based on availability. No apparent relationship was observed between pseudoprogression and alterations in the top peripheral T cell clonotypes detected by TCRB sequencing. The authors noted that analyses of patient blood samples could not be reproduced because of sample limitations. Immune responses induced by the vaccine were seen in more than 85% of patients across multiple MHC alleles.

Points on this clone: It has no known antigen specificity. One base away there is no much larger clone; base qualities are not given.

The protocol used for the library was the immunoSEQ multiplex PCR assay. Following the manufacturer's protocol, the hsTCRB Kit was used to amplify rearranged TCR beta chain sequences. An Illumina MiSeq was used to sequence the TCRB libraries. The original pipeline was this. The proprietary platform of the kit vendor was used for demultiplexing, trimming and gene mapping. TCRdb limited this immuneACCESS table to in-frame rearrangements with V and J called. A share of clones is missing; checked studies link under half to unresolved V genes, and the rest is unexplained. D and trimming were read from the DNA, whereas the V and J calls and clone size are those reported in that table. Here the sample has 75,000 to 80,000 clones; 75% to 90% occur a single time. The leading ten clones occupy approximately 0.8% of the sample.

The receptor comes from a woman in her fifties or sixties with glioma. The chain employs TRBV7-2 and TRBJ2-1, and TRBD2 matches 10 of the central bases. Material: PBMCs, obtained from a glioma patient whose treatment included an IDH1 peptide vaccine. The CDR3: CASSPLLAGEDNEQFF. The DNA is TGTGCCAGCAGCCCACTTCTAGCGGGAGAGGACAATGAGCAGTTCTTC.